The clone carrying this TCR beta chain came up a few times. Its antigen is not known. TCRdb used MiXCR to reprocess the 5' RACE reads, holding one entry per CDR3 protein. The table has approximately 70,000 distinct CDR3 sequences, under 9.5% seen once; the top ten hold approximately 30%. The data are from a study of T cells after yellow fever vaccination. Regarding the study as a whole: Boosting was followed by the reappearance of most primary-vaccination clones (just under 97% CD4, 88% CD8). Only a small proportion of the clonotypes turned up in both the CD4 and the CD8 compartments, likely arising from convergent recombination.

Trimming shortened V by 8 bases and J by 0 bases, and 13 bases separated the two germline ends. The CDR3 is 14 amino acids. The germline V gene has CDR1 MNHNS and CDR2 SASEGT. V usage is TRBV6-1 and J usage is TRBJ1-2, with D unclear. This receptor was obtained from a man aged 18 to 29 who received the YFV17D yellow fever vaccine. Here the sequenced sample was CD8+ T cells sorted from PBMCs, taken roughly 10 days after the first yellow fever vaccination. In DNA, the CDR3 is TGTGCCAGCGGGGTCGGGCCCGCTAACTATGGCTACACCTTC. Protein product: CASGVGPANYGYTF.